The clone carrying this T cell receptor (beta chain) has only one observation. The target antigen is unknown. This sample is part of a study of T cells after posttransplantation cyclophosphamide. Study-level findings and limits: TRB clonality was highly associated with recipient CMV seropositivity and reactivation.

Clones were sequenced by immunoSEQ multiplex PCR, and TCRdb holds only the in-frame ones, with some missing. The table has fewer than 25,000 clones, 95% to 98% seen once. Cells defined as naive were viable CD3+CD4+ or CD3+CD8+ and CCR7+CD45RA+CD45RO-CD95-CD27+CD28+. This receptor was identified in a man in his fifties in good health, CMV-negative, and a related stem cell transplant donor. Sequencing was performed on naive CD4+ T cells sorted from PBMCs.

The CDR3: CASSLTGSTDTQYF. As DNA, the CDR3 is TGTGCCAGCAGCTTAACCGGTAGCACAGATACGCAGTATTTT. The chain employs TRBV5-6 and TRBJ2-3, with D hard to call. The CDR3 sequence is 14 residues long. Per germline, CDR1 SGHDT and CDR2 YYEEEE. The ends were cut back, 2 bases at V and 0 bases at J, with 7 bases in the middle.